This TCR beta chain was documented in a study of CD8+ T cells in alopecia areata. Study findings and constraints: Lesional scalp exceeded normal scalp in clonality, especially in alopecia totalis/universalis.

Treatment here: oral pan-JAK inhibitor, 5-10 mg twice daily. With regard to this clone: The target antigen is unknown.

In each case, RNA was isolated and then reverse transcribed into cDNA as the sequencing template. Produced via immunoSEQ multiplex PCR; TCRdb's table is partial and in-frame only. The sample contains more than 150,000 clones, roughly 46% of which appear only once. Germline CDR1 reads LNHNV; CDR2 reads YYDKDF (reference sequence). This CDR3 is built from 12 residues. V dropped 5 bases and J dropped 7 bases, with 9 bases sitting between them. The sequence was collected from a human donor with alopecia areata. V is TRBV15 and J is TRBJ1-5; D gene ambiguous. Sequences were derived from CD8+ T cells sorted from blood, sampled between weeks 51 and 54, from a patient treated with tofacitinib. CDR3: CATSGDGQPQHF. The CDR3, as DNA: TGTGCCACCAGCGGGGATGGACAGCCCCAGCATTTT.